This entry lists 15 T cell receptor beta chains sequenced from one sample in a study of cytomegalovirus exposure and HLA in healthy donors. PCR amplification relied on 60 Vbeta primers (plus 13 Jbeta primers). Sequencing used immunoSEQ multiplex PCR; TCRdb keeps in-frame clones, though not all of them. In the table there are roughly 200,000 clones, around four fifths of which are singletons. Sequenced input: PBMCs. The receptors derive from a man aged 40-49 years in good health and CMV-seropositive.

V gene TRBV19 combines with J gene TRBJ2-7, with no clear D. V was shortened by 4 bases and J by 4 bases, with 8 bases between the two germline ends. Germline CDR1 LNHDA, CDR2 SQIVND (reference sequence). This CDR3 is 12 amino acids long. The CDR3 here is CASSNRQYEQYF. CDR3 bases: TGTGCCAGTAGTAACCGCCAGTACGAGCAGTACTTC.

This chain uses TRBV18 with TRBJ2-7; 10 bases match TRBD2. This CDR3 is 17 amino acids long. Trimming cost V 3 bases and J 2 bases; bases outside gene matches: 10. Germline lookup yields CDR1 KGHSH and CDR2 LQKENI. In nucleotides, the CDR3 is TGTGCCAGCTCACCTCCCGGACTAGCGGAGGTTCCCTACGAGCAGTACTTC. Protein: CASSPPGLAEVPYEQYF.

This chain uses TRBV2 with TRBJ2-1; TRBD2 matches 9 bases. This CDR3 region has 14 residues. Per the germline V gene, CDR1 is SNHLY and CDR2 is FYNNEI. J was trimmed by 4 bases and V by 9 bases; bases with no gene match: 7. CDR3: CASQRGEPYNEQFF. CDR3 nucleotides: TGTGCCAGTCAGCGGGGGGAGCCGTACAATGAGCAGTTCTTC. Combining the CDR3 with reference TRBV2 and TRBJ2-1 gives the whole variable domain EPEVTQTPSHQVTQMGQEVILRCVPISNHLYFYWYRQILGQKVEFLVSFYNNEISEKSEIFDDQFSVERPDGSNFTLKIRSTKLEDSAMYFCASQRGEPYNEQFFGPGTRLTVL.

This clone was recorded once. V gene TRBV2 combines with J gene TRBJ1-1, with D perhaps matching TRBD1 (5 bases). The V end was cut by 8 bases, the J end by 10 bases, with 11 bases between. The CDR3 runs to 10 residues. Per germline, CDR1 SNHLY and CDR2 FYNNEI. The chain's CDR3 is CASGGQGAFF. CDR3 nucleotides: TGTGCCAGCGGAGGGCAGGGAGCTTTCTTT.

This sequence joins TRBV6-1 and TRBJ1-3, with a possible D match to TRBD1 (6 bases). The germline gives CDR1 MNHNS, CDR2 SASEGT. The CDR3 extends over 13 amino acids. Trimming cost V 7 bases and J 7 bases, with 14 bases left between them. CDR3 amino acids: CASISQGRNTIYF. The CDR3 DNA reads as TGTGCCAGCATTTCCCAGGGGCGTAACACCATATATTTT.

The chain has TRBV5-4 and TRBJ2-5; the match to TRBD1 covers 8 bases. The assigned J gene may be wrong: the sequence end matches TRBJ2-7 better. The CDR3 contains 16 residues. Looked up from germline, CDR1 is SGHNT and CDR2 is YYREEE (reference sequence). DNA for the CDR3: TGTGCCAGCAGCTTGGGGTCCGGACAGGGTTCCTACGAGCAGTACTTC. Translation: CASSLGSGQGSYEQYF.

The genes are TRBV7-9 and TRBJ2-3; 11 bases align to TRBD1. Germline-derived CDR1 and CDR2 are SEHNR and FQNEAQ (reference sequence). This CDR3 has 16 residues. Trimming cost V 5 bases and J 4 bases; bases outside gene matches: 8. CDR3 bases: TGTGCCAGCAGCCTCGATCCGGGACAGGGGGCAGATACGCAGTATTTT. It encodes CASSLDPGQGADTQYF.

This chain joins TRBV19 and TRBJ2-7, with 10 nucleotides matching TRBD2. Germline assignment: CDR1 LNHDA and CDR2 SQIVND (reference sequence). J lost 7 bases, V lost 4 bases, and 13 bases had no gene match. This CDR3 is built from 16 residues. The CDR3 DNA is TGTGCCAGTAGTACCGGGACTAGCGTAAGGGAGATTGAGCAGTACTTC. Translation: CASSTGTSVREIEQYF.

The chain combines TRBV18 with TRBJ2-1; 9 bases map to TRBD2. The CDR3 is made up of 15 amino acids. Germline assignment: CDR1 KGHSH and CDR2 LQKENI. The trim removed 1 base at V and 5 bases at J, leaving 3 bases unmatched. The CDR3 sequence is CASSPLAGADNEQFF. CDR3 bases: TGTGCCAGCTCACCACTAGCGGGAGCGGACAATGAGCAGTTCTTC.

This rearrangement joins TRBV7-2 to TRBJ2-3, with TRBD2 matching 7 bases. Looked up from germline, CDR1 is SGHTA and CDR2 is FQGNSA. The junction had 6 bases not matched to a gene; V was cut back by 0 bases and J by 6 bases. CDR3 length equals 15 residues. CDR3 protein: CASSLAGGPMDTQYF. The DNA of the CDR3 is TGTGCCAGCAGCTTAGCGGGAGGGCCAATGGATACGCAGTATTTT.

The chain uses TRBV29-1 and TRBJ2-5; 7 bases align to TRBD1. Trimming at V came to 1 base and at J to 4 bases, leaving 9 bases not matched to a gene. Germline CDR1 SQVTM, CDR2 ANQGSEA. This CDR3 has 15 residues. CDR3 nucleotides: TGCAGCGTTGAAGCCTTACAGGGGTCAGGAGAGACCCAGTACTTC. The encoded protein is CSVEALQGSGETQYF.

This clone has a single count. The chain combines TRBV15 with TRBJ2-7, with TRBD1 matching 7 bases. V shed 3 bases and J 0 bases; nucleotides not matched to a gene: 8. Germline V gene lookup returns CDR1 LNHNV and CDR2 YYDKDF (reference sequence). The CDR3 is made up of 16 amino acids. The CDR3 DNA reads TGTGCCACCAGCAGGGGCGTGGGACAGAGCTCCTACGAGCAGTACTTC. The encoded protein is CATSRGVGQSSYEQYF.

The chain combines TRBV7-2 with TRBJ1-1, with TRBD1 identical over 7 bases. The CDR3 contains 16 residues. V dropped 5 bases and J dropped 5; count of bases not matched to a gene: 14. The V gene's germline CDR1 is SGHTA and CDR2 FQGNSA. CDR3 nucleotides: TGTGCCAGCAGCCTCGAGGGTAGGGGGCTCGGGACTGAAGCTTTCTTT. It encodes CASSLEGRGLGTEAFF.

The chain couples TRBV7-8 to TRBJ2-2, with D uncertain. The CDR3 sequence is 15 residues long. Germline CDR1 is SGHVS and CDR2 is FQNEAQ. V lost 0 bases to trimming and J lost 1 base, with 6 bases between them. The CDR3 here is CASSLAKLNTGELFF. CDR3 nucleotide sequence: TGTGCCAGCAGCTTAGCGAAACTGAACACCGGGGAGCTGTTTTTT.

The V and J genes are TRBV29-1 and TRBJ1-4; 8 bases fit TRBD1. J lost 6 bases, V lost 6 bases, and 6 bases had no gene match. The CDR3 consists of 13 residues. CDR1 and CDR2 from the germline V gene are SQVTM and ANQGSEA. CDR3 sequence (DNA): TGCAGCGTCAGGACAGGGAAGGATGAAAAACTGTTTTTT. Translating gives CSVRTGKDEKLFF.